This T cell receptor (beta chain) emerged from a study of identical twins. V was pared by 1 base and J by 1 base, with 15 bases between. The germline gives CDR1 SGHDT, CDR2 YYEEEE. This CDR3 has 17 amino acids. TCRdb fed the 5' RACE reads into MiXCR, producing one record per CDR3 protein. The table lists about 660,000 distinct CDR3 sequences, around 8.6% of them singletons. This clonotype was picked up a small number of times. These data also featured in a second study, about yellow fever vaccine responses in identical twins.

This TCR came from a woman aged 18-29 years in good health. V usage is TRBV5-6 and J usage is TRBJ2-1, with a possible D match to TRBD2 (7 bases). What was sequenced was PBMCs. This CDR3 is CASSLRAGRGSYNEQFF. CDR3 coding DNA: TGTGCCAGCAGCTTGCGTGCAGGGAGGGGGTCCTACAATGAGCAGTTCTTC.